Below, 25 T cell receptor beta chains from the same sample are listed, as sequenced in a study of blood T cells in healthy people across ages. A second PCR of about 6 to 12 cycles used a sample-barcoded 5' primer and a J-beta primer mix. Via MiXCR, TCRdb re-called the 5' RACE reads, giving one row per CDR3 protein. The repertoire holds about 670,000 distinct CDR3 sequences, with around 38% as singletons. Sequenced: blood. The receptor source for this set is an older man in good health.

CDR3 coding DNA: TGTGCCAGCCGACTGGGTCCGGGGGCGAGTGTCACTGAAGCTTTCTTT. This gives the protein CASRLGPGASVTEAFF. The genes are TRBV7-2 and TRBJ1-1, with D possibly TRBD1 on 6 matching bases. The V end lost 8 bases, the J end lost 4 bases, and 23 bases lay between the germline ends. The CDR3 is 16 amino acids. CDR1 is SGHTA and CDR2 is FQGNSA in the germline V gene.

V gene TRBV6-5 combines with J gene TRBJ2-5; unclear D gene. V was clipped by 5 bases and J by 7 bases, with 11 bases between them. The CDR3 has 12 residues. The germline gives CDR1 MNHEY, CDR2 SVGAGI. CDR3 sequence reads: CASSPLIGTQYF. The CDR3 bases are TGTGCCAGCAGTCCCCTGATTGGGACCCAGTACTTC.

This clonotype was seen more than once but under ten times. The chain uses TRBV14 and TRBJ2-5; no definite D call. Trimming removed 2 bases at V and 0 bases at J, with 10 bases between. The CDR3 extends over 15 amino acids. The germline CDR1 and CDR2 sequences are SGHDN and FVKESK. The CDR3 sequence is CASSQWVGYQETQYF. The CDR3 nucleotides are TGTGCCAGCAGCCAATGGGTCGGATACCAAGAGACCCAGTACTTC.

The CDR3 DNA reads as TGCGCCAGCAGCTTGGGGTACGGGGGAAATGAGCAGTACTTC. It is translated as CASSLGYGGNEQYF. The chain employs TRBV5-1 and TRBJ2-5, with a possible D match to TRBD2 (6 bases). From germline, CDR1 is SGHRS and CDR2 YFSETQ. The germline V and J ends were trimmed by 0 bases and 11 bases, with 17 bases remaining between them. The CDR3 is 14 residues long.

Only a few counts were recorded for this clonotype. The CDR3 nucleotides are TGTGCCAGCAGTGGACAGGGGGCATTGAGCACTGAAGCTTTCTTT. This gives the protein CASSGQGALSTEAFF. The genes are TRBV28 and TRBJ1-1; 11 bases align to TRBD1. CDR1 and CDR2 (germline): MDHEN, SYDVKM. The V and J ends lost 5 bases and 4 bases, in that order; junction bases with no gene match: 6. The CDR3 is made up of 15 amino acids.

The chain employs TRBV28 and TRBJ2-7, with D unresolved. CDR1 MDHEN and CDR2 SYDVKM come from the germline V gene. With 6 bases removed from V and 0 bases from J, the gap between germline ends came to 12 bases. The CDR3 sequence is 14 residues long. CDR3 nucleotide sequence: TGTGCCAGCAGCCAAACTCCGAGCTCCTACGAGCAGTACTTC. Its protein is CASSQTPSSYEQYF.

This chain connects TRBV20-1 to TRBJ2-1; 11 nucleotides line up with TRBD2. V trimming: 1 base; J trimming: 3 bases; junction bases outside the gene matches: 11. The CDR3 consists of 18 residues. The germline V gene encodes CDR1 DFQATT and CDR2 SNEGSKA (reference sequence). CDR3 sequence (DNA): TGCAGTGCTAGAGGACCCCAATTTACTAGCGGGGGCTACAATGAGCAGTTCTTC. Its protein product is CSARGPQFTSGGYNEQFF.

This clonotype was seen a handful of times. The chain recombines TRBV7-9 with TRBJ2-5; TRBD2 matches 7 bases. Germline assignment: CDR1 SEHNR and CDR2 FQNEAQ (reference sequence). V dropped 4 bases and J dropped 5; count of bases not matched to a gene: 7. The CDR3 loop spans 14 amino acids. This CDR3 reads CASSYSVGGETQYF. The CDR3 DNA follows: TGTGCCAGCAGCTATAGTGTGGGGGGGGAGACCCAGTACTTC.

The chain employs TRBV7-2 and TRBJ2-7, with D tentatively TRBD2 (5 bases). CDR3 size: 15 residues. With 2 bases removed from V and 2 bases from J, the gap between germline ends came to 13 bases. Germline V gene lookup returns CDR1 SGHTA and CDR2 FQGNSA. CDR3 nucleotides: TGTGCCAGCAGCTTATCGGGAACTATTACCTACGAGCAGTACTTC. Its translation is CASSLSGTITYEQYF.

The chain joins TRBV5-1 to TRBJ2-1; D may be TRBD2 (5 bases). V lost 4 bases, J lost 5 bases, and 13 bases lay in between. The CDR3 has 14 amino acids. Germline values: CDR1 SGHRS, CDR2 YFSETQ. The CDR3 coding sequence is TGCGCCAGCAGCCGGGGTCTTGGAGACAATGAGCAGTTCTTC. Translation: CASSRGLGDNEQFF.

This clonotype was recorded once. One end of the junction does not line up with germline, which may come from a read error. The rearrangement uses TRBV4-2 and TRBJ2-7; a weak D match, TRBD1 (5 bases). The better agreement between TRBJ2-5 and the DNA end casts doubt on the J call. The CDR3 consists of 15 residues. Germline assignment: CDR1 LGHNA and CDR2 YNFKEQ. Here the CDR3 DNA reads TGTACCAGCAGCCAAGAAAACACAGGTACAGAGACCCAGTACTTC. Protein sequence: CTSSQENTGTETQYF.

This clonotype has a count of ten or more. The rearrangement uses TRBV4-2 and TRBJ1-1; D gene unclear. Germline CDR1 and CDR2: LGHNA and YNFKEQ. Deletions cut 0 bases from V and 4 bases from J, with 12 bases between. CDR3 length: 15 residues. In DNA form, the CDR3 reads TGTGCCAGCAGCCAAGATCCGGGTCTGGGCACTGAAGCTTTCTTT. Translation gives CASSQDPGLGTEAFF.

This clonotype was observed a handful of times. The chain joins TRBV20-1 to TRBJ2-1; D is uncertain. The V gene's germline CDR1 is DFQATT and CDR2 SNEGSKA (reference sequence). This CDR3 has 13 amino acids. V lost 1 base and J 5 bases, leaving 9 bases between the germline ends. CDR3 sequence (DNA): TGCAGTGCTAGAGTCGTGCAAAACAATGAGCAGTTCTTC. This gives the protein CSARVVQNNEQFF.

The chain uses TRBV5-1 and TRBJ1-6; the D is unclear. V lost 0 bases and J lost 14, with 15 bases in between. The CDR3 loop spans 14 amino acids. Per germline, CDR1 SGHRS and CDR2 YFSETQ. DNA of the CDR3: TGCGCCAGCAGCTTGGAATCTGGGGTCGAAGCCCTCCACTTT. Translation gives CASSLESGVEALHF.

This clonotype occurred a few times. The V call is TRBV28, the J call TRBJ2-3, with D perhaps matching TRBD1 or TRBD2 (5 bases each). Germline values: CDR1 MDHEN, CDR2 SYDVKM. V lost 2 bases, J lost 2 bases, and 8 bases lay in between. The CDR3 loop spans 14 amino acids. Written as DNA, the CDR3 is TGTGCCAGCAGTTTAAGGGACCACACAGATACGCAGTATTTT. It translates to CASSLRDHTDTQYF.

The V gene is TRBV7-9, the J gene TRBJ2-1; perhaps TRBD2 as D (5 bases). V lost 5 bases to trimming and J lost 9 bases, with 11 bases between them. This CDR3 is 12 amino acids long. Germline V gene lookup returns CDR1 SEHNR and CDR2 FQNEAQ (reference sequence). The CDR3 loop reads CASSPGGPEQFF. CDR3 nucleotide sequence: TGTGCCAGCAGCCCCGGCGGGCCTGAGCAGTTCTTC.

This rearrangement joins TRBV9 to TRBJ2-3; tentative D call: TRBD1 (6 bases). Per the germline V gene, CDR1 is SGDLS and CDR2 is YYNGEE. The V gene lost 1 base and the J gene lost 11 bases, with 14 bases spanning the gap. This CDR3 spans 13 amino acids. The CDR3 region has the DNA TGTGCCAGCAGCGTAACAGTCTCGGGACAGCAGTATTTT. Translation gives CASSVTVSGQQYF.

Comments on this clonotype: One end of the junction does not line up with germline, which may come from a read error. The chain is built from TRBV12-3 or TRBV12-4 and TRBJ1-2; perhaps TRBD1 as D (6 bases). CDR3 length: 14 residues. CDR3 coding DNA: TGTGCCGGCAGTGTAACAGGGAGGGAAGACGGCTACACCTTC. Translating it yields CAGSVTGREDGYTF.

This rearrangement joins TRBV6-5 to TRBJ1-4; no definite D call. CDR1 and CDR2 from the germline V gene are MNHEY and SVGAGI. With 4 bases removed from V and 7 bases from J, the gap between germline ends came to 19 bases. The CDR3 extends over 16 amino acids. The CDR3 nucleotides are TGTGCCAGCAGTTCCCGCGGACGTCAACGGAGTGAAAAACTGTTTTTT. It specifies CASSSRGRQRSEKLFF.

The chain employs TRBV20-1 and TRBJ2-3, with 8 positions matching TRBD2. The CDR3 sequence is 11 residues long. The trim removed 4 bases at V and 11 bases at J, leaving 5 bases unmatched. Germline V lookup: CDR1 DFQATT, CDR2 SNEGSKA (reference sequence). The CDR3 nucleotides are TGCAGTGCTACGGGGGGGGTCGGGCAGTATTTT. As protein: CSATGGVGQYF.

The chain links TRBV6-1 to TRBJ2-3; D remains ambiguous. Germline V gives CDR1 MNHNS, CDR2 SASEGT. The length of the CDR3 is 16 residues. The ends were cut back, 5 bases at V and 1 base at J, with 16 bases in the middle. The CDR3 protein is CASSSQTQRGTDTQYF. In DNA, the CDR3 is TGTGCCAGCAGTTCCCAGACTCAAAGAGGCACAGATACGCAGTATTTT.

This clonotype appeared many times. The gene calls are TRBV28 and TRBJ2-3; unclear D gene. Germline lookup yields CDR1 MDHEN and CDR2 SYDVKM. This CDR3 comprises 15 residues. Trimming removed 3 bases from V and 4 bases from J, with 14 bases in between. The CDR3 nucleotides are TGTGCCAGCAGTTTCCTCGGAGTCGACGCAGATACGCAGTATTTT. Protein sequence: CASSFLGVDADTQYF.

This clonotype was recorded only once. The chain has TRBV30 and TRBJ2-4, with 7 positions matching TRBD1. The end of the DNA aligns better with TRBJ2-7, so the J call may be wrong. This CDR3 region has 14 residues. Looked up from germline, CDR1 is GTSNPN and CDR2 is SVGIG (reference sequence). CDR3: CAWDPRQGFYEQYF. The CDR3 coding sequence is TGTGCCTGGGACCCGAGACAGGGTTTCTACGAGCAGTACTTC.

This clonotype was observed a handful of times. The chain recombines TRBV29-1 with TRBJ1-6, with a tentative D call TRBD1 (5 bases). V lost 4 bases and J lost 3, with 13 bases in between. The length of the CDR3 is 15 residues. Germline CDR1 reads SQVTM; CDR2 reads ANQGSEA. The DNA for the CDR3 is TGCAGCGTTGCAAGGAGACAGAGCTATAATTCACCCCTCCACTTT. Translated, it gives CSVARRQSYNSPLHF.

The rearrangement links TRBV5-6 to TRBJ2-5; 7 bases match TRBD1. The J call may be wrong; the DNA end is better matched by TRBJ2-7. The V gene's germline CDR1 is SGHDT and CDR2 YYEEEE. The CDR3 is 14 residues long. CDR3 protein: CASTRDSLGYEQYF. The CDR3 nucleotides read TGTGCCAGCACCCGGGACAGTCTCGGCTACGAGCAGTACTTC.